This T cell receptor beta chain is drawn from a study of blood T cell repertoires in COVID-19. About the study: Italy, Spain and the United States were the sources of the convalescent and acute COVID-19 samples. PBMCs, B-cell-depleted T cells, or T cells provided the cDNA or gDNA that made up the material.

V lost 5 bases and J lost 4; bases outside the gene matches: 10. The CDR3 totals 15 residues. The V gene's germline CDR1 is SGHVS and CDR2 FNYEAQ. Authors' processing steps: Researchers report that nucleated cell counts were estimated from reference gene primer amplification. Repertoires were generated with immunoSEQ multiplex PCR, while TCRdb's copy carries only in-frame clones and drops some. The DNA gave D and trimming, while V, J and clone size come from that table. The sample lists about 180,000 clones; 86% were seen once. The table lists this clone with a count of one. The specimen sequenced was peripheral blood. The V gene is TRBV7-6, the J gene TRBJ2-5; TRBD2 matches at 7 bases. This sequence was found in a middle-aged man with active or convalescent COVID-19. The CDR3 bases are TGTGCCAGCAGCCCGGCCCAAGGGGAGGGAGAGACCCAGTACTTC. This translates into CASSPAQGEGETQYF. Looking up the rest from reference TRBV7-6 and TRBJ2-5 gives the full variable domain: GAGVSQSPRYKVTKRGQDVALRCDPISGHVSLYWYRQALGQGPEFLTYFNYEAQQDKSGLPNDRFSAERPEGSISTLTIQRTEQRDSAMYRCASSPAQGEGETQYFGPGTRLLVL.